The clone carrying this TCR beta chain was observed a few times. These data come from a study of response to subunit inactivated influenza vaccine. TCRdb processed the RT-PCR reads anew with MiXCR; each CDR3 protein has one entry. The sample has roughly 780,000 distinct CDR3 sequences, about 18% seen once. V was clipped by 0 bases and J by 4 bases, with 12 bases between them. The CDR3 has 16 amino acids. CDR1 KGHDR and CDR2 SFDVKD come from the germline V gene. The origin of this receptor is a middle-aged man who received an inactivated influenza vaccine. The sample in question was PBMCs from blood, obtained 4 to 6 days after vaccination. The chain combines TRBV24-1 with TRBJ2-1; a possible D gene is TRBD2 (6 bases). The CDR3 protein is CATSDLGGQGYNEQFF. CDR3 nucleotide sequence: TGTGCCACCAGTGATTTGGGAGGGCAGGGTTACAATGAGCAGTTCTTC.